Listed below are T cell receptor beta chains from one sample, sequenced in a study of spatial heterogeneity in lung cancer. Via MiXCR, TCRdb re-called the 5' RACE reads, giving one row per CDR3 protein. This table holds about 100,000 distinct CDR3 sequences, 4.4% found once. The sample here was lung tumor tissue, taken at surgery. Every receptor here comes from a male donor with early-stage non-small cell lung cancer. Each CDR3 is given with its conserved first and last residue. A D gene is named only where the DNA matches it firmly. A clone size is listed for some rows: how often the clone was seen (once, few, many), or a class if it is expanded.

V: TRBV12-3/TRBV12-4
J: TRBJ2-7
size: NA
D: NA
DNA: TGTGCCAGCAGTTGGTCAGGAGAGCAGTACTTC
CDR3: CASSWSGEQYF

V: TRBV27
J: TRBJ1-5
size: many
D: TRBD1
DNA: TGTGCCAGCAGGGGGACAGGGCTCTCCCAGCCCCAGCATTTT
CDR3: CASRGTGLSQPQHF

V: TRBV29-1
J: TRBJ1-5
size: many
D: NA
DNA: TGCAGCGCCGGGGTAGATAGCAATCAGCCCCAGCATTTT
CDR3: CSAGVDSNQPQHF

V: TRBV11-2
J: TRBJ2-1
size: many
D: TRBD2
DNA: TGTGCCAGCAGCTTAGATCCCCCAACTAGCGGACGCAATGAGCAGTTCTTC
CDR3: CASSLDPPTSGRNEQFF

V: TRBV7-9
J: TRBJ2-5
size: many
D: NA
DNA: TGTGCCAGCAGCTTATTGCCCATCCAAGAGACCCAGTACTTC
CDR3: CASSLLPIQETQYF

V: TRBV4-1
J: TRBJ1-3
size: many
D: NA
DNA: TGCGCCAGCAGCCCCTTCCCGAGGGAGGGAAACACCATATATTTT
CDR3: CASSPFPREGNTIYF

V: TRBV5-1
J: TRBJ1-2
size: many
D: NA
DNA: TGCGCCAGCAGCTTTACGGGTCACGAAGGAGACTTC
CDR3: CASSFTGHEGDF

V: TRBV7-2
J: TRBJ2-3
size: many
D: NA
DNA: TGTGCCAGCAGCCTCGACGCTAGCACAGATACGCAGTATTTT
CDR3: CASSLDASTDTQYF

V: TRBV28
J: TRBJ2-7
size: many
D: TRBD1
DNA: TGTGCCAGCAGTGACTTATGGGGACAGTCTGACTCCTACGAGCAGTACTTC
CDR3: CASSDLWGQSDSYEQYF

V: TRBV27
J: TRBJ1-5
size: many
D: NA
DNA: TGTGCCAGCAGTTCAGGTATCGATCAGCCCCAGCATTTT
CDR3: CASSSGIDQPQHF

V: TRBV5-1
J: TRBJ1-5
size: many
D: TRBD1
DNA: TGCGCCAGCAGCACTACAGGGGGAGGCCAGCCCCAGCATTTT
CDR3: CASSTTGGGQPQHF

V: TRBV5-4
J: TRBJ1-2
size: many
D: NA
DNA: TGTGCCAGCAGCCGACAGAGCAGTAACTATGGCTACACCTTC
CDR3: CASSRQSSNYGYTF

V: TRBV27
J: TRBJ1-1
size: NA
D: NA
DNA: TGTGCCAGCAGTTTATTCCCAGGGACCGTCGGCACTGAAGCTTTCTTT
CDR3: CASSLFPGTVGTEAFF

V: TRBV20-1
J: TRBJ2-1
size: many
D: TRBD2
DNA: TGCAGTGCCGAGACGCCCACTAGCGGGAGATTGGATGAGCAGTTCTTC
CDR3: CSAETPTSGRLDEQFF

V: TRBV7-9
J: TRBJ2-7
size: many
D: TRBD1
DNA: TGTGCCAGCAGCTTTTCTTTGGGGACAGGGACCCACGAGCAGTACTTC
CDR3: CASSFSLGTGTHEQYF

V: TRBV6-5
J: TRBJ1-2
size: few
D: NA
DNA: TGTGCCAGCAGTAACAACGCCTATGATTGGCGGGAAGGCTACACCTTC
CDR3: CASSNNAYDWREGYTF

V: TRBV5-1
J: TRBJ2-3
size: NA
D: NA
DNA: TGCGCCAGCAGCTTGGACTGGCCTAGCACAGATACGCAGTATTTT
CDR3: CASSLDWPSTDTQYF

V: TRBV28
J: TRBJ1-2
size: many
D: NA
DNA: TGTGCCAGCACTCAGACAGCCCTTAGCTATGGCTACACCTTC
CDR3: CASTQTALSYGYTF

V: TRBV13
J: TRBJ2-1
size: NA
D: NA
DNA: TGTGCCAGCAGCTTCGGGGATGGCAATGAGCAGTTCTTC
CDR3: CASSFGDGNEQFF

V: TRBV25-1
J: TRBJ1-6
size: NA
D: NA
DNA: TGTGCCAGCAGTGGAAACTGGGGCAGCTATAATTCACCCCTCCACTTT
CDR3: CASSGNWGSYNSPLHF

V: TRBV5-4
J: TRBJ2-5
size: many
D: NA
DNA: TGTGCCAGCAGCCATCTGGGGAGTCCGAAGACCCAGTACTTC
CDR3: CASSHLGSPKTQYF

V: TRBV29-1
J: TRBJ2-3
size: many
D: TRBD2
DNA: TGCAGCGTTGAAGATGGACTAGGGTTTGATACGCAGTATTTT
CDR3: CSVEDGLGFDTQYF

V: TRBV18
J: TRBJ1-5
size: many
D: NA
DNA: TGTGCCAGCTCCCGCCTTGGCAATCAGCCCCAGCATTTT
CDR3: CASSRLGNQPQHF

V: TRBV6-4
J: TRBJ2-3
size: many
D: TRBD2
DNA: TGTGCCAGCAGTGAAGTAGCGGGAGCGACAGATACGCAGTATTTT
CDR3: CASSEVAGATDTQYF

V: TRBV12-3/TRBV12-4
J: TRBJ1-5
size: many
D: NA
DNA: TGTGCCAGCAGAAAGGGCGCGAGTCAGCCCCAGCATTTT
CDR3: CASRKGASQPQHF

V: TRBV2
J: TRBJ2-7
size: many
D: TRBD2
DNA: TGTGCCAGCAGTGAATCTCTAGCGGGGGACTACGAGCAGTACTTC
CDR3: CASSESLAGDYEQYF

V: TRBV5-1
J: TRBJ1-6
size: many
D: NA
DNA: TGCGCCAGCGCGACAAGGGGGGATTCACCCCTCCACTTT
CDR3: CASATRGDSPLHF

V: TRBV6-5
J: TRBJ1-1
size: many
D: NA
DNA: TGTGCCAGCAGTTCCCGGTGGAGGAACACTGAAGCTTTCTTT
CDR3: CASSSRWRNTEAFF

V: TRBV2
J: TRBJ1-1
size: NA
D: NA
DNA: TGTGCCAGCAACGGGGTCGAGGGCACTGAAGCTTTCTTT
CDR3: CASNGVEGTEAFF

V: TRBV28
J: TRBJ1-2
size: NA
D: NA
DNA: TGTGCCAGCAGCACCTCAGGGCAGGTCTATGGCTACACCTTC
CDR3: CASSTSGQVYGYTF

V: TRBV5-1
J: TRBJ2-3
size: many
D: TRBD2
DNA: TGCGCCAGCAGCTTGATATGGGGTAGCGGGAGAACTGATACGCAGTATTTT
CDR3: CASSLIWGSGRTDTQYF

V: TRBV10-2
J: TRBJ1-2
size: many
D: NA
DNA: TGCGCCAGCACAGGGGCTGAGAACTATGGCTACACCTTC
CDR3: CASTGAENYGYTF

V: TRBV20-1
J: TRBJ2-5
size: many
D: NA
DNA: TGCAGTGCCCAAGACCAAGAGACCCAGTACTTC
CDR3: CSAQDQETQYF

V: TRBV9
J: TRBJ2-3
size: many
D: NA
DNA: TGTGCCAGCAGCGCATCTACCACAGATACGCAGTATTTT
CDR3: CASSASTTDTQYF

V: TRBV29-1
J: TRBJ2-7
size: many
D: NA
DNA: TGCAGCGTCGCTCCCCCGGGGAACTCCTACGAGCAGTACTTC
CDR3: CSVAPPGNSYEQYF

V: TRBV5-1
J: TRBJ1-4
size: many
D: NA
DNA: TGCGCCAGCAGCTTCGACGCTGGTGGCGAAAAACTGTTTTTT
CDR3: CASSFDAGGEKLFF

V: TRBV6-5
J: TRBJ1-3
size: many
D: NA
DNA: TGTGCCAGTCGGCCGCAGGTCTCTGGAAACACCATATATTTT
CDR3: CASRPQVSGNTIYF

V: TRBV5-1
J: TRBJ2-7
size: many
D: NA
DNA: TGCGCCAGCAGTTCAGGGGTCGGATTCTACGAGCAGTACTTC
CDR3: CASSSGVGFYEQYF

V: TRBV4-1
J: TRBJ1-1
size: many
D: TRBD1
DNA: TGCGCCAGCAGCCTCCAGGGGGCGGGTACTGAAGCTTTCTTT
CDR3: CASSLQGAGTEAFF

V: TRBV3-1
J: TRBJ2-7
size: many
D: TRBD1
DNA: TGTGCCAGCAGCCAGAATGGACAGGGGATCGAGCAGTACTTC
CDR3: CASSQNGQGIEQYF

V: TRBV6-1
J: TRBJ1-2
size: many
D: TRBD1
DNA: TGTGCCAGCAGTAAGGGAGGTGGACAGGGACTCTATGGCTACACCTTC
CDR3: CASSKGGGQGLYGYTF

V: TRBV20-1
J: TRBJ2-7
size: many
D: NA
DNA: TGCAGTGCTAGTTACGGAGAGATCTACGAGCAGTACTTC
CDR3: CSASYGEIYEQYF

V: TRBV10-3
J: TRBJ2-3
size: NA
D: NA
DNA: TGTGCCATCAGTGTAATGGGTAGCACAGATACGCAGTATTTT
CDR3: CAISVMGSTDTQYF

V: TRBV28
J: TRBJ2-4
size: many
D: NA
DNA: TGTGCCAGCAGTTTAGGTGTTATAGGGACCATTCAGTACTTC
CDR3: CASSLGVIGTIQYF

V: TRBV28
J: TRBJ2-5
size: many
D: NA
DNA: TGTGCCAGCAGTTACCCACAGCGGACCCAGTACTTC
CDR3: CASSYPQRTQYF

V: TRBV7-9
J: TRBJ2-2
size: many
D: NA
DNA: TGTGCCAGCAGCTTAGCGCTCACGTTCGGGGAGCTGTTTTTT
CDR3: CASSLALTFGELFF

V: TRBV12-3/TRBV12-4
J: TRBJ1-4
size: few
D: TRBD1
DNA: TGTGCCAGCAAAAGGGACAGGGAAAGTGTGGGTGAAAAACTGTTTTTT
CDR3: CASKRDRESVGEKLFF

V: TRBV7-2
J: TRBJ2-2
size: many
D: NA
DNA: TGTGCCAGCAGCCGAAGCGCGGGGGAGCTGTTTTTT
CDR3: CASSRSAGELFF

V: TRBV10-3
J: TRBJ1-3
size: many
D: TRBD1
DNA: TGTGCCATCAGTTCTGACAGGGGTGGAAACACCATATATTTT
CDR3: CAISSDRGGNTIYF

V: TRBV11-2
J: TRBJ2-1
size: many
D: NA
DNA: TGTGCCAGCAGCTTAGGGGGAAATAGCGGCAATGAGCAGTTCTTC
CDR3: CASSLGGNSGNEQFF

V: TRBV29-1
J: TRBJ1-2
size: few
D: NA
DNA: TGCAGCGTTGAAGCTACGGGGGGCGGTGGCTACACCTTC
CDR3: CSVEATGGGGYTF

V: TRBV3-1
J: TRBJ2-1
size: NA
D: TRBD2
DNA: TGTGCCAGCAGCCAAGATTGGACTAGCGGGGCCTCCGGGGGGCAGTTCTTC
CDR3: CASSQDWTSGASGGQFF

V: TRBV12-3/TRBV12-4
J: TRBJ2-1
size: few
D: TRBD2
DNA: TGTGCCAGCACTCAGAGGGCGGGAGTTTACGAGCAGTTCTTC
CDR3: CASTQRAGVYEQFF